The T cell receptor beta chain under discussion was sequenced for a study of blood T cell repertoires in COVID-19. Authors' processing steps: Amplification from reference gene primers served as the basis for estimated nucleated cell counts. Produced via immunoSEQ multiplex PCR; TCRdb's table is partial and in-frame only. V and J calls and clone size are as listed in that table; D and trimming were resolved from the DNA. Of 40,000 to 50,000 clones listed, 88% are singletons. V was pared by 5 bases and J by 1 base, with 12 bases between. The CDR3 totals 14 residues. Germline V CDR1 and CDR2: SGHAT, FQNNGV.

The chain carries TRBV11-2 and TRBJ2-7; maybe TRBD2 (6 bases). Sequenced sample: peripheral blood. This clonotype originated in a human donor in a cohort sampled during active COVID-19. The CDR3 nucleotides read TGTGCCAGCAGCAGAAGCGGGCAATCCTACGAGCAGTACTTC. This translates into CASSRSGQSYEQYF.